The present entry profiles one TCR beta chain with its context. Its recognized antigen is unknown. At one end the junction does not follow the germline gene, possibly because of a read error. The CDR3 runs 13 amino acids, cysteine and phenylalanine included. Of all the DNA, just the CDR3 is kept, 39 bases in frame from base 1. CDR1 SSHAT and CDR2 FNYEAQ were looked up in the germline V gene (reference sequence). The immunoSEQ Assay, a bias-controlled multiplex PCR, was used to amplify TCRbeta CDR3 regions from genomic DNA. On the authors' methods: Nucleated cell counts per sample were estimated from amplification of reference gene primers within the assay. To quantify the absolute abundance of each unique TCRbeta CDR3 rearrangement, sequence reads were collapsed and filtered. For each sample, productive Simpson clonality was calculated as the square root of Simpson's diversity index over productive rearrangements. TCRdb obtained this table from immuneACCESS and retained in-frame rearrangements with V and J assigned. These tables miss some clones; where compared with another copy, unresolved V genes account for less than half of the shortfall, and the remainder is unexplained. D and trimming were read from the DNA, whereas the V and J calls and clone size are those reported in that table. Present in this sample are about 280,000 clones, roughly 87% of which were seen just once. Under 7% of the sample belongs to the ten largest clones.

Participants in the prospective study were aged about 18 to 100 years, lived in approximately 26 United States geographic areas, and enrolled through a virtual design. Cohort assignment in the prospective study relied on participant-reported clinical history from a screening survey and a study questionnaire. For ImmuneRACE Cohort 3, a participant was defined as recovered based on two consecutive negative NP/OP PCR tests, clearance by a healthcare professional, or resolution of symptoms. In the prospective study, mobile phlebotomists collected whole blood, serum and a nasopharyngeal or oropharyngeal swab from each participant. Over a 2-month period, participants in the prospective study had the option of providing additional blood draws and questionnaires. Before DNA extraction, prospective study blood samples were shipped either frozen or at room temperature. The record originates from a study of blood T cell repertoires in COVID-19 (TCRdb year 2020). For the study in its entirety: Samples covering the acute and convalescent phases of COVID-19 were provided by collaborators in the United States, Italy and Spain. The prospective study material was composed of cDNA or gDNA derived from T cells, B-cell-depleted T cells, or PBMCs. Deeply sampled blood TCRbeta repertoires from subjects exposed to, actively infected with, or recovered from COVID-19 were included in the dataset. A freely available public database, intended as a resource for researchers studying the immune response to SARS-CoV-2, is where the repertoires were released. The samples were drawn from two sources: the first 160 participants of the ongoing ImmuneRACE study, and over 1,000 subjects contributed by 6 global collaborators. The sample metadata nearly always contained a de-identified subject ID, COVID-19 status, age in years and sex. Where available, HLA class I and class II types were taken from metadata supplied by the sample provider and were not determined by assay-based typing. Overall study outcomes, separate from this receptor: How much clinical and demographic metadata was included differed by source and by participant, and the metadata was provided uncurated.

This receptor chain uses TRBV7-7 and TRBJ2-5, with no reliable assignment of the D segment. Specimen: PBMCs or T cells enriched from blood (not recorded which). The sequence came from a middle-aged woman who had recovered from COVID-19. The nucleotides are TGTGCTAGCAGCTCGGAAAGAGGAGAGACCCAGTACTTC. Its protein reads: CASSSERGETQYF.